This TCR beta chain is from a study of T cell responses to AZD1222 COVID-19 vaccine. Sequencing was performed with immunoSEQ multiplex PCR; in TCRdb, only in-frame clones are kept and a portion is missing. In the table there are 150,000 to 200,000 clones, 85% to 90% of which are singletons. The CDR3 is 14 amino acids. V was cut by 1 base and J by 5 bases, with 13 bases left in between. CDR1 SGHTS and CDR2 YDEGEE come from the germline V gene. On this clone: What it recognizes is unknown.

Study results and limitations: Dominant at 160-218 and 743-854, vaccine-associated CD4 TCRs also spanned spike. Repertoire sampling occurred only after the peak T cell response. Most donors were white British, females outnumbered males, and clonal diversity was possibly underestimated. Baseline seropositivity characterized only a handful of AZD1222 recipients.

Source: peripheral blood, taken on day 0 of MenACWY control vaccination. The receptor's source is an adult in good health. The gene calls are TRBV5-8 and TRBJ2-7; D is undetermined. This CDR3 is CASSLLGRRHEQYF. CDR3 DNA sequence: TGTGCCAGCAGCTTGCTCGGGCGCCGGCACGAGCAGTACTTC.